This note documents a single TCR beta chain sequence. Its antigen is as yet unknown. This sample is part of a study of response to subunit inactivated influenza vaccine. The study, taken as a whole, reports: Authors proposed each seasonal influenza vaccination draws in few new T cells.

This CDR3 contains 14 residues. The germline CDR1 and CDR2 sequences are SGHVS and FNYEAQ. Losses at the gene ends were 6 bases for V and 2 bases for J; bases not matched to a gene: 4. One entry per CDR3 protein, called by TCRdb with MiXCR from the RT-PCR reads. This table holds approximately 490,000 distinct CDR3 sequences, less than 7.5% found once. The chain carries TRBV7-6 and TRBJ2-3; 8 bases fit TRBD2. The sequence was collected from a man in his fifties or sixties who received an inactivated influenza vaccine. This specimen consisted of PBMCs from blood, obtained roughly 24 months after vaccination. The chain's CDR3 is CASRRGGHTDTQYF. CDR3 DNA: TGTGCCAGCAGACGGGGGGGCCACACAGATACGCAGTATTTT.